The clone carrying this T cell receptor (beta chain) was counted ten times or more. Its specificity is unknown. V lost 0 bases to trimming and J lost 4 bases, with 4 bases between them. The CDR3 contains 12 residues. Per germline, CDR1 DFQATT and CDR2 SNEGSKA (reference sequence). MiXCR, applied by TCRdb to the 5' RACE reads, yields one record per CDR3 protein. The sample has about 82,000 distinct CDR3 sequences, 2.6% seen once; the top ten hold about 1.1%. The sample belongs to a study of neurological immune-mediated disorders. Overall study results and limits: None of the CDR3 amino acid sequences of expanded clones recurred across subjects, suggesting private repertoires in all groups. The greatest TCR clonal expansion appeared in HTLV-1-associated myelopathy and the smallest, falling below healthy controls, in multiple sclerosis.

The J gene is TRBJ1-5, the V gene TRBV20-1; D gene uncertain. This clonotype was obtained from a woman in her thirties with multiple sclerosis. The material sequenced was PBMCs. The CDR3 bases are TGCAGTGCTAGAGAGGCAAATCAGCCCCAGCATTTT. The encoded protein is CSAREANQPQHF.